A selection of T cell receptor beta chains follows, all from one sample in a study of molecular identifiers for immune sequencing clone quantification. From the PCR reads, TCRdb called clonotypes with MiXCR, one entry per CDR3 protein. The sample has approximately 680,000 distinct CDR3 sequences, roughly 23% seen once. Sequences were obtained from naive CD8+ T cells from blood, with Jurkat cell RNA spiked in. The source is a human donor in good health. Some libraries in this study had Jurkat cell RNA spiked in. Each CDR3 is given with its conserved first and last residue. Each record gives: J gene, D gene, V gene, clone size, CDR3 protein, CDR3 DNA. D genes are given only for firm matches. Not all rows give a size; the values are once, few, many and, for expanded clones, a class.

TRBJ1-4 | NA | TRBV7-9 | few | CASSPLAAGVEKLFF | TGTGCCAGCAGCCCCCTGGCGGCAGGGGTGGAAAAACTGTTTTTT
TRBJ2-3 | NA | TRBV6-5 | many | CASSYSVTDTQYF | TGTGCCAGCAGTTACTCCGTTACAGATACGCAGTATTTT
TRBJ1-3 | NA | TRBV27 | NA | CASSLSGASGNTIYF | TGTGCCAGCAGTTTATCAGGGGCTTCTGGAAACACCATATATTTT
TRBJ2-7 | TRBD2 | TRBV3-1 | many | CASSHGPGGSYEQYF | TGTGCCAGCAGCCACGGTCCGGGAGGTTCCTACGAGCAGTACTTC
TRBJ2-3 | NA | TRBV5-1 | many | CASSLVGLQSTDTQYF | TGCGCCAGCAGCTTGGTTGGGTTACAAAGCACAGATACGCAGTATTTT
TRBJ2-7 | NA | TRBV20-1 | NA | CSATRGADSSYEPYF | TGCAGTGCTACCAGGGGGGCCGACAGCTCCTACGAGCCGTACTTC
TRBJ2-7 | NA | TRBV5-1 | many | CASSLESGRRSEQYF | TGCGCCAGCAGCTTAGAATCGGGAAGGCGAAGCGAGCAGTACTTC
TRBJ2-1 | NA | TRBV28 | many | CASSPLGLRERDEQFF | TGTGCCAGCAGTCCATTGGGACTCCGGGAGAGGGATGAGCAGTTCTTC
TRBJ2-1 | NA | TRBV7-2 | many | CASSPLTNEQFF | TGTGCCAGCAGCCCCTTGACAAATGAGCAGTTCTTC
TRBJ2-3 | NA | TRBV11-2 | NA | CASSAPLRADTQYF | TGTGCCAGCAGCGCGCCTCTGAGGGCAGATACGCAGTATTTT
TRBJ2-7 | TRBD1 | TRBV29-1 | NA | CSVESQGDEQYF | TGCAGCGTTGAATCACAGGGGGACGAGCAGTACTTC
TRBJ2-5 | NA | TRBV6-2/TRBV6-3 | NA | CASSYPDGPDF | TGTGCCAGCAGTTACCCAGATGGCCCCGACTTC
TRBJ2-2 | NA | TRBV4-1 | NA | CASSYVGHGELLF | TGCGCCAGCAGCTACGTTGGTCACGGGGAGCTGTTATTT
TRBJ1-6 | NA | TRBV7-9 | many | CASSPPRAGSDSPLHF | TGTGCCAGCAGCCCACCGAGGGCGGGATCGGATTCACCCCTCCACTTT
TRBJ2-3 | TRBD2 | TRBV4-3 | NA | CASSQDPERGPIPDTQYF | TGCGCCAGCAGCCAAGATCCTGAGCGGGGGCCGATTCCAGATACGCAGTATTTT
TRBJ2-1 | NA | TRBV9 | few | CASTAEGSYNEQFF | TGTGCCAGCACCGCGGAGGGCTCCTACAATGAGCAGTTCTTC
TRBJ1-1 | NA | TRBV7-9 | NA | CASRSDRRETEAFF | TGTGCCAGCAGATCCGACAGAAGGGAAACTGAAGCTTTCTTT
TRBJ2-5 | TRBD1 | TRBV28 | many | CASSLRQGVLSETQYF | TGTGCCAGCAGTTTACGGCAGGGGGTTTTATCAGAGACCCAGTACTTC
TRBJ2-1 | NA | TRBV5-1 | NA | CASSLEGLGSYNEQFF | TGCGCCAGCAGCTTGGAGGGACTTGGGTCCTACAATGAGCAGTTCTTC
TRBJ1-1 | NA | TRBV5-1 | NA | CASSSGGPDAFF | TGCGCGAGCAGCTCGGGGGGACCTGACGCTTTCTTT
TRBJ2-1 | TRBD1 | TRBV24-1 | few | CATSDQRPDRVGSFWDEQFF | TGTGCCACCAGTGACCAAAGACCGGACAGGGTAGGATCCTTTTGGGATGAGCAGTTCTTC
TRBJ2-7 | TRBD2 | TRBV2 | NA | CASSESLAGGPYEQYF | TGTGCCAGCAGTGAATCCTTAGCGGGGGGACCCTACGAGCAGTACTTC
TRBJ1-4 | NA | TRBV12-3/TRBV12-4 | many | CASSWGAEKLFF | TGTGCCAGCAGTTGGGGAGCTGAAAAACTGTTTTTT
TRBJ1-1 | NA | TRBV4-1 | NA | CDSSQADRPSSAFF | TGCGACAGCAGCCAAGCCGACAGGCCTTCCTCAGCTTTCTTT
TRBJ2-1 | NA | TRBV4-3 | NA | CASSQGRLARDGEQFF | TGCGCCAGCAGCCAAGGGAGGCTAGCGAGGGACGGTGAGCAGTTCTTC
TRBJ2-7 | NA | TRBV28 | many | CASSLGLAEYEQYF | TGTGCCAGCAGTTTGGGGCTAGCCGAATACGAGCAGTACTTC
TRBJ1-6 | NA | TRBV19 | few | CASKWETAHSPLHF | TGTGCCAGTAAATGGGAGACAGCCCATTCACCCCTCCACTTT
TRBJ2-7 | NA | TRBV6-2/TRBV6-3 | NA | CASSYGGGSDYEQYF | TGTGCCAGCAGTTATGGGGGGGGCAGCGACTACGAGCAGTACTTC
TRBJ1-6 | NA | TRBV5-1 | many | CASSLDEGYSPLHF | TGCGCCAGCAGCTTGGATGAGGGTTATTCACCCCTCCACTTT
TRBJ1-6 | NA | TRBV5-6 | few | CASSRRGTWGDSPLHF | TGTGCCAGCAGCCGTCGAGGGACCTGGGGTGATTCACCCCTCCACTTT
TRBJ2-7 | NA | TRBV6-2/TRBV6-3 | many | CASSIGTTGSEQYF | TGTGCCAGCAGTATTGGGACTACAGGGAGCGAGCAGTACTTC
TRBJ2-1 | NA | TRBV3-1 | few | CASSQDPFRLVDEQFF | TGTGCCAGCAGCCAAGACCCCTTCCGACTCGTCGATGAGCAGTTCTTC
TRBJ2-1 | TRBD2 | TRBV20-1 | few | CSARVSGSGQFF | TGCAGTGCTAGGGTCAGCGGGAGCGGGCAGTTCTTC
TRBJ1-4 | NA | TRBV6-5 | many | CASSYGRDVNEKLFF | TGTGCCAGCAGTTACGGTCGGGACGTTAATGAAAAACTGTTTTTT
TRBJ1-1 | NA | TRBV3-1 | NA | CASSLLGSRGANEAFF | TGTGCCAGCAGCCTTCTGGGGTCCCGGGGAGCAAATGAAGCTTTCTTT
TRBJ1-5 | TRBD1 | TRBV12-3/TRBV12-4 | NA | CASVRTGGVGHQPQHF | TGTGCCAGCGTACGGACAGGGGGCGTTGGTCATCAGCCCCAGCATTTT
TRBJ2-5 | NA | TRBV4-1 | many | CASSPGRNEETQYF | TGCGCCAGCAGCCCGGGACGTAATGAAGAGACCCAGTACTTC
TRBJ2-7 | NA | TRBV4-2 | few | CASSQSLGVSYEQYF | TGTGCCAGCAGCCAAAGCTTGGGGGTTTCCTACGAGCAGTACTTC
TRBJ1-1 | NA | TRBV28 | many | CASSFTGWTEAFF | TGTGCCAGCAGTTTTACTGGGTGGACTGAAGCTTTCTTT
TRBJ2-3 | NA | TRBV6-4 | NA | CASSELAWTDTQYF | TGTGCCAGCAGTGAACTAGCTTGGACAGATACGCAGTATTTT
TRBJ2-4 | TRBD2 | TRBV7-9 | many | CASSPVAGGTKNIQYF | TGTGCCAGCAGCCCTGTAGCGGGAGGAACCAAAAACATTCAGTACTTC
TRBJ1-1 | NA | TRBV28 | many | CASSVDPRGRDTEAFF | TGTGCCAGCAGTGTAGACCCCCGGGGTCGGGACACTGAAGCTTTCTTT
TRBJ2-5 | NA | TRBV10-2 | NA | CASRGATWWETQYF | TGCGCCAGCAGGGGAGCAACTTGGTGGGAGACCCAGTACTTC
TRBJ1-4 | NA | TRBV4-1 | NA | CASSHLPQGQKLFF | TGCGCCAGCAGCCACCTTCCACAGGGACAAAAACTGTTTTTT
TRBJ2-7 | TRBD1 | TRBV27 | NA | CASSEQGAHEQYF | TGTGCCAGCAGTGAACAGGGGGCGCACGAGCAGTACTTC
TRBJ1-6 | NA | TRBV10-3 | NA | CAISDYNSNSPLHF | TGTGCCATCAGTGACTATAATAGTAATTCACCCCTCCACTTT
TRBJ1-5 | NA | TRBV30 | many | CAWSGVGQPQHF | TGTGCCTGGAGCGGGGTGGGGCAGCCCCAGCATTTT
TRBJ2-2 | NA | TRBV27 | NA | CASSRFGELFF | TGTGCCAGCAGCCGTTTCGGGGAGCTGTTTTTT
TRBJ2-7 | TRBD1 | TRBV27 | NA | CASSLQGALYEQYF | TGTGCCAGCAGTTTACAGGGGGCCTTGTACGAGCAGTACTTC
TRBJ2-5 | NA | TRBV12-3/TRBV12-4 | many | CASSSSDTQETQYF | NA
TRBJ2-5 | NA | TRBV11-2 | few | CASSHLKETQYF | TGTGCCAGCAGCCACCTAAAAGAGACCCAGTACTTC
TRBJ2-5 | NA | TRBV6-2/TRBV6-3 | many | CASSNRDIGPQETQYF | TGTGCCAGCAGTAACCGGGACATCGGCCCTCAAGAGACCCAGTACTTC
TRBJ2-1 | TRBD1 | TRBV20-1 | NA | CSARTGQGATNEQFF | TGCAGTGCCAGAACGGGACAGGGGGCGACGAATGAGCAGTTCTTC
TRBJ2-7 | TRBD2 | TRBV6-5 | NA | CASSYLGLGGYEQYF | TGTGCCAGCAGTTATTTGGGACTAGGGGGTTACGAGCAGTACTTC
TRBJ2-7 | NA | TRBV7-6 | few | CASSLESDGYEQYF | TGTGCCAGCAGCTTAGAATCCGACGGCTACGAGCAGTACTTC
TRBJ2-7 | NA | TRBV10-3 | many | CAISENRVIADEQYF | TGTGCCATCAGTGAGAACAGGGTCATAGCCGACGAGCAGTACTTC
TRBJ2-2 | NA | TRBV7-2 | many | CASSFGGTGGELFF | TGTGCCAGCAGCTTCGGCGGGACGGGCGGGGAGCTGTTTTTT
TRBJ1-3 | NA | TRBV5-1 | few | CASSPGPNSGNTIYF | TGCGCCAGCAGCCCGGGACCGAACTCTGGAAACACCATATATTTT
TRBJ2-7 | TRBD2 | TRBV27 | NA | CASSTRTSGAHEQYF | TGTGCCAGCAGTACTCGGACTAGCGGGGCCCACGAGCAGTACTTC